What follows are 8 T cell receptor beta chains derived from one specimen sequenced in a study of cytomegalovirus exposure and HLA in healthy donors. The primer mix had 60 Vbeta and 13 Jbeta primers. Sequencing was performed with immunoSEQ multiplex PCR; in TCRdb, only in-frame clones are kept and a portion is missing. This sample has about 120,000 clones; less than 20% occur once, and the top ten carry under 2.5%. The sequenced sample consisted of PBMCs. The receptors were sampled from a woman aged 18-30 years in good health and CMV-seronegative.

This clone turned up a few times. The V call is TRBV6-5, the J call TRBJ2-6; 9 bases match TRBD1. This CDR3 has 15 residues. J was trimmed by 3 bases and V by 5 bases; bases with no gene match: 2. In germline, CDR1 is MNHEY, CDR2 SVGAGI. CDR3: CASSTGGGGANVLTF. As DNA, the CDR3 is TGTGCCAGCAGTACAGGGGGCGGTGGGGCCAACGTCCTGACTTTC.

CDR3 coding DNA: TGTGCCAGCAGTTTGTACAGGGGGCTACGAGGCTACACCTTC. Translation gives CASSLYRGLRGYTF. The chain combines TRBV28 with TRBJ1-2; 9 nucleotides align to TRBD1. The CDR3 spans 14 residues. Germline trimming cut 3 bases from V and 8 bases from J; bases unmatched to any gene: 7. Germline V lookup: CDR1 MDHEN, CDR2 SYDVKM.

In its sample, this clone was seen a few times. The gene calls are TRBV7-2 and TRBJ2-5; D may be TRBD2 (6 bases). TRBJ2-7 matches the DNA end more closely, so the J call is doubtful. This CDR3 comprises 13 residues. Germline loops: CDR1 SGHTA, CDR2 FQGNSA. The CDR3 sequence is CASSLRELYEQYF. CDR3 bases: TGTGCCAGCAGCTTGCGGGAACTCTACGAGCAGTACTTC.

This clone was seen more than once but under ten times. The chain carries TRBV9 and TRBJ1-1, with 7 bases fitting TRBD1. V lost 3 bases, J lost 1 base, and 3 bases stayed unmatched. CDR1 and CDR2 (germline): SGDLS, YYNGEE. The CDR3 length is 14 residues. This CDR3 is CASSAWDRNTEAFF. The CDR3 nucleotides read TGTGCCAGCAGCGCCTGGGACAGGAACACTGAAGCTTTCTTT.

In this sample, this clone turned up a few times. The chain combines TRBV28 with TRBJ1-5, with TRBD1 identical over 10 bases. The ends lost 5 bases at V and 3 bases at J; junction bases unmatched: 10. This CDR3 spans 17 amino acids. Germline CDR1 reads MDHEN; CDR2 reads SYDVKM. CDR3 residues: CASSPWTGGGHNQPQHF. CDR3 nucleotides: TGTGCCAGCAGTCCCTGGACAGGGGGTGGGCACAATCAGCCCCAGCATTTT.

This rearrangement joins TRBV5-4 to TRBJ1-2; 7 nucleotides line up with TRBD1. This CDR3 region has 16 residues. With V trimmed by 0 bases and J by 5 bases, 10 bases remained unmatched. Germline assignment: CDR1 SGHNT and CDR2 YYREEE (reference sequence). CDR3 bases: TGTGCCAGCAGCTTGGGTCCTACAGGGGCCGCTTATGGCTACACCTTC. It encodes CASSLGPTGAAYGYTF.

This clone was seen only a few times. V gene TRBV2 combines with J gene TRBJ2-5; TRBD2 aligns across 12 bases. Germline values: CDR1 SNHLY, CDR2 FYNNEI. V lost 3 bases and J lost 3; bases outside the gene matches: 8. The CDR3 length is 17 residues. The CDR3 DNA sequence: TGTGCCAGCAGTGACCGACTAGCGGGGGAGTTTGAAGAGACCCAGTACTTC. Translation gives CASSDRLAGEFEETQYF.

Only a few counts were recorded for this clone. The chain's CDR3 is CAWSPGGGTYGYTF. The CDR3 DNA is TGTGCCTGGAGTCCCGGTGGGGGGACCTATGGCTACACCTTC. This chain connects TRBV30 to TRBJ1-2; possibly TRBD1 for D (5 bases). Trimming stripped 2 bases from V and 4 bases from J, with 14 bases between. This CDR3 has 14 amino acids. In germline, CDR1 is GTSNPN, CDR2 SVGIG (reference sequence).